This TCR beta chain was retrieved from a study of neoadjuvant anti-PD-1 for oral cavity cancer. The V gene lost 0 bases and the J gene lost 2 bases, with 13 bases spanning the gap. Germline lookup yields CDR1 MNHNS and CDR2 SASEGT. This CDR3 has 16 residues. Blood libraries mostly used roughly 520 ng genomic DNA, six replicates each. TCRdb's copy holds only in-frame clones and misses some; the assay was immunoSEQ multiplex PCR. This sample yields tens of thousands of clones, of which around 85% are seen a single time; just over 2.5% belongs to the top ten. This chain joins TRBV6-1 and TRBJ1-2; D remains ambiguous. This sequence originates from a person aged 40-85 years with oral cavity squamous cell carcinoma. Sequencing used PBMCs, obtained before nivolumab (anti-PD-1) treatment. CDR3 protein: CASSEALDGSNYGYTF. The DNA of the CDR3 is TGTGCCAGCAGTGAAGCGCTTGATGGTTCCAACTATGGCTACACCTTC.